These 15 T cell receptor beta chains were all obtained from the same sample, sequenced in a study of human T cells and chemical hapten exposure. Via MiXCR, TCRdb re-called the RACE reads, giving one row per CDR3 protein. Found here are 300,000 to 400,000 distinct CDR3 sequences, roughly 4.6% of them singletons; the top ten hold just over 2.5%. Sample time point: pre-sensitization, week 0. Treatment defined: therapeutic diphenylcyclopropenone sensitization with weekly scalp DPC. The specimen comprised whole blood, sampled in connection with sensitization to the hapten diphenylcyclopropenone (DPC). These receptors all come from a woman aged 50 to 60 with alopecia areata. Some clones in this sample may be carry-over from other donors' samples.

The CDR3: CAIMRQGNQPQHF. In nucleotides, the CDR3 is TGTGCCATCATGCGACAGGGCAATCAGCCCCAGCATTTT. The chain is built from TRBV10-3 and TRBJ1-5; maybe TRBD1 (6 bases). Germline-derived CDR1 and CDR2 are ENHRY and SYGVKD. The V gene lost 7 bases and the J gene lost 2 bases, with 9 bases spanning the gap. This CDR3 region has 13 residues.

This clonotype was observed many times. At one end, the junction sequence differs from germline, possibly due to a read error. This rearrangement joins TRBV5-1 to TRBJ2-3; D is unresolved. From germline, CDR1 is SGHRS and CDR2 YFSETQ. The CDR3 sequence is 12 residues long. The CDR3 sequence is CASSWGTDTQYF. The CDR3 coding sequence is TGTGCCAGCAGCTGGGGCACAGATACGCAGTATTTT.

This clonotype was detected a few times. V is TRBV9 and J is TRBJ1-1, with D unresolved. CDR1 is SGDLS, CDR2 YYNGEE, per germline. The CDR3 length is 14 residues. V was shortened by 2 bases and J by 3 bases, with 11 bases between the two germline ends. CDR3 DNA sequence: TGTGCCAGCAGCGTTGGGCCCTCGGACACTGAAGCTTTCTTT. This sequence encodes CASSVGPSDTEAFF.

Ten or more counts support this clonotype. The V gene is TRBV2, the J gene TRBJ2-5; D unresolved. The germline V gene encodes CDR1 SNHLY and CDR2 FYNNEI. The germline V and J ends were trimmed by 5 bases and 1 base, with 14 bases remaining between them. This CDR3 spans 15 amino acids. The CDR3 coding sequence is TGTGCCAGCAGTCTGAACCCGGACCCCCAAGAGACCCAGTACTTC. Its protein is CASSLNPDPQETQYF.

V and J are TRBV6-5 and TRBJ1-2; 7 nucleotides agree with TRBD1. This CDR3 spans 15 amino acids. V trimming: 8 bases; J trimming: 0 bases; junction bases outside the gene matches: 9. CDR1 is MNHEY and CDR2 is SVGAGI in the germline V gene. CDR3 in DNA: TGTGCCAGCCGGAGCCAGGGGGGAGCTAACTATGGCTACACCTTC. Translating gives CASRSQGGANYGYTF.

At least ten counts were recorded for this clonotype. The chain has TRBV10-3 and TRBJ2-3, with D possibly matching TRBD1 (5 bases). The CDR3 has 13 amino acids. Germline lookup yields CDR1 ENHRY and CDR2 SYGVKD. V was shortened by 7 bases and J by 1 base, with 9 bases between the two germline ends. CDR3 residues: CAITKTGTDTQYF. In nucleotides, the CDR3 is TGTGCCATCACCAAGACAGGCACAGATACGCAGTATTTT.

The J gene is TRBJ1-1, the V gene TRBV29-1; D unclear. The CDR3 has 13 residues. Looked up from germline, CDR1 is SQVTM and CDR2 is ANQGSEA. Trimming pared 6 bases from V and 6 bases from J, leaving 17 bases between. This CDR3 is CSVWGRGNPEAFF. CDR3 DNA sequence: TGCAGCGTCTGGGGTCGGGGAAACCCTGAAGCTTTCTTT.

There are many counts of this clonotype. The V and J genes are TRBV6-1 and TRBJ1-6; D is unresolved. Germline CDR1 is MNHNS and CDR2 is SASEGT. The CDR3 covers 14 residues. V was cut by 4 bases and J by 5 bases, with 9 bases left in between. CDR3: CASSAEMNNSPLHF. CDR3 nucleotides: TGTGCCAGCAGTGCTGAGATGAATAATTCACCCCTCCACTTT.

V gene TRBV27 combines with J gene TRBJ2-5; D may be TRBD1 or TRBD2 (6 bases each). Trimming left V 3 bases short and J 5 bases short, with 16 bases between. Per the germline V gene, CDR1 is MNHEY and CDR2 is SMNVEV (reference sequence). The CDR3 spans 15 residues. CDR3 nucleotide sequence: TGTGCCAGCAGTTTGTCCGGGGGCCCGTTCGAGACCCAGTACTTC. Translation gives CASSLSGGPFETQYF.

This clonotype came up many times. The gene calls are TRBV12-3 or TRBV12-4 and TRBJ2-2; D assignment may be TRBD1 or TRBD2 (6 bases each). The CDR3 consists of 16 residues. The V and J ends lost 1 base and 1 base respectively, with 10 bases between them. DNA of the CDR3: TGTGCCAGCAGTTTAGGGGGGGCCGTGAACACCGGGGAGCTGTTTTTT. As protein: CASSLGGAVNTGELFF.

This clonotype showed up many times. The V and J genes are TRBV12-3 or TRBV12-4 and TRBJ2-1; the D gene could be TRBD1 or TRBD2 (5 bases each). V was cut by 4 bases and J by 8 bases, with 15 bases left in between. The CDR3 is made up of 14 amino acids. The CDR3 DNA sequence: TGTGCCAGCAGTTCAAGGACACTGGGGGATGAGCAGTTCTTC. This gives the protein CASSSRTLGDEQFF.

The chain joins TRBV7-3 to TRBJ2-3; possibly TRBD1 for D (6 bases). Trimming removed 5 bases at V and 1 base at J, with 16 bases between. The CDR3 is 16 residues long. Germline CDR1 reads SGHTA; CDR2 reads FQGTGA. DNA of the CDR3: TGTGCCAGCAGCCCCCGGACAGACCTGGGCACAGATACGCAGTATTTT. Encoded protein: CASSPRTDLGTDTQYF.

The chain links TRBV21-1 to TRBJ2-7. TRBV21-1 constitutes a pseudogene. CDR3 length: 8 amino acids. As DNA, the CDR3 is TGTGCCAACGTAATGCAGTACTTC. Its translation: CANVMQYF.

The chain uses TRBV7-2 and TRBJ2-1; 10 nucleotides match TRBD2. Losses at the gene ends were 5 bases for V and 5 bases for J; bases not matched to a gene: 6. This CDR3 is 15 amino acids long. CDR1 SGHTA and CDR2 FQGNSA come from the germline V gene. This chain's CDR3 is CASSLILAGNNEQFF. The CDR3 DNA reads TGTGCCAGCAGCCTAATACTAGCGGGAAACAATGAGCAGTTCTTC.

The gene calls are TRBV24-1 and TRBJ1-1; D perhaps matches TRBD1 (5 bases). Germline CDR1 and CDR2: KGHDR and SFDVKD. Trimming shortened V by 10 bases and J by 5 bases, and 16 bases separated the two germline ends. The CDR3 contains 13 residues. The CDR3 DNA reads TGTGCCACAAAGCGCAGGGATGGGACTGAAGCTTTCTTT. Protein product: CATKRRDGTEAFF.